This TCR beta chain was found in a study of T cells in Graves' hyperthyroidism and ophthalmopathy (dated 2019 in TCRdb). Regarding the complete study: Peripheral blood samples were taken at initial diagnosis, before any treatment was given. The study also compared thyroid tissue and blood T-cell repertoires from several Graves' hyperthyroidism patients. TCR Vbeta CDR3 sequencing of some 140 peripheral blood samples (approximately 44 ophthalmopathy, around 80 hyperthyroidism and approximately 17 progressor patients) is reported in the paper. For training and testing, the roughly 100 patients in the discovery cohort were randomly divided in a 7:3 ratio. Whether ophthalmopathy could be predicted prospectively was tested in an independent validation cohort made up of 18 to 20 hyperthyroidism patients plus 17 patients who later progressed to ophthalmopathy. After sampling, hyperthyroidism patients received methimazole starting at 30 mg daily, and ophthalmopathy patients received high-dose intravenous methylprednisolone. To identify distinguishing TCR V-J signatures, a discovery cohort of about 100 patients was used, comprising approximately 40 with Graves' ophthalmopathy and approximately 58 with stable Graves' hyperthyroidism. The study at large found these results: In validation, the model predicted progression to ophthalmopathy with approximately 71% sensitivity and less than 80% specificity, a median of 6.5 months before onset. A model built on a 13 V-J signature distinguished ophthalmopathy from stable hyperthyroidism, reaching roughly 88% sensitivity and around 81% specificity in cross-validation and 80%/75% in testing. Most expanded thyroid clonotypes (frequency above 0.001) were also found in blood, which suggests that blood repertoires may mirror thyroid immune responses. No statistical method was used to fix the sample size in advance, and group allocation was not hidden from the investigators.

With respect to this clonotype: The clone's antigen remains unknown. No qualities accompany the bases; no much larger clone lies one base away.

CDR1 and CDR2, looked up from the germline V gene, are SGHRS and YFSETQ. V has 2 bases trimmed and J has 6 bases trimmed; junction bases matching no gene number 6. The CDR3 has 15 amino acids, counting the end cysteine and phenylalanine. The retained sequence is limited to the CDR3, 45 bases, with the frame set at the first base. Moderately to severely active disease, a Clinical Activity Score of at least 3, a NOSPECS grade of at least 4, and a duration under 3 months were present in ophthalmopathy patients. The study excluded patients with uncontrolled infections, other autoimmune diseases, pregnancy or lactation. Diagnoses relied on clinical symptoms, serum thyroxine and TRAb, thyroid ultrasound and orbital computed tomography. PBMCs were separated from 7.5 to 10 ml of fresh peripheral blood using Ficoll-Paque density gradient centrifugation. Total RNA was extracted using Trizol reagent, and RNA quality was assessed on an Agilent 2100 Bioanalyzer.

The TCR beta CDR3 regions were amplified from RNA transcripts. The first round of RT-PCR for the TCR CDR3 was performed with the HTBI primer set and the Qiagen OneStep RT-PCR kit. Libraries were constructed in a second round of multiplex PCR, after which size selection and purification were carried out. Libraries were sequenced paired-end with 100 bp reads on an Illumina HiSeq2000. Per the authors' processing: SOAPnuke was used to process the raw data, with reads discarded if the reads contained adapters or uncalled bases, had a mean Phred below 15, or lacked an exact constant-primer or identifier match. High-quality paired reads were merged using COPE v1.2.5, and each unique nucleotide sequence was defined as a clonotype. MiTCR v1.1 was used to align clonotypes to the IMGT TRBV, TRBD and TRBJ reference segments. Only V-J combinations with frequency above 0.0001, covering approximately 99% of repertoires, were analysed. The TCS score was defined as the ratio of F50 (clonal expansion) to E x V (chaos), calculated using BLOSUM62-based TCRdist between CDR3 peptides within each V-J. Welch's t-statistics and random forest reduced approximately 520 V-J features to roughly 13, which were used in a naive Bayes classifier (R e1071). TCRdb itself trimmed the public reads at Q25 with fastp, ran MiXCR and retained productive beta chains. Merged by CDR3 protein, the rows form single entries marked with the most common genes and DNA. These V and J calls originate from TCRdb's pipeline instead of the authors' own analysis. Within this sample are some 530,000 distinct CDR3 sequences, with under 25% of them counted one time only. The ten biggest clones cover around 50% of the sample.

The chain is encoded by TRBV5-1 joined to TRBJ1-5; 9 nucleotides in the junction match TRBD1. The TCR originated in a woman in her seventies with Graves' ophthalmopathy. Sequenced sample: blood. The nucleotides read TGCGCCAGCAGCTTTGGACAGGGGTTCGGTCAGCCCCAGCATTTT. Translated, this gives CASSFGQGFGQPQHF.